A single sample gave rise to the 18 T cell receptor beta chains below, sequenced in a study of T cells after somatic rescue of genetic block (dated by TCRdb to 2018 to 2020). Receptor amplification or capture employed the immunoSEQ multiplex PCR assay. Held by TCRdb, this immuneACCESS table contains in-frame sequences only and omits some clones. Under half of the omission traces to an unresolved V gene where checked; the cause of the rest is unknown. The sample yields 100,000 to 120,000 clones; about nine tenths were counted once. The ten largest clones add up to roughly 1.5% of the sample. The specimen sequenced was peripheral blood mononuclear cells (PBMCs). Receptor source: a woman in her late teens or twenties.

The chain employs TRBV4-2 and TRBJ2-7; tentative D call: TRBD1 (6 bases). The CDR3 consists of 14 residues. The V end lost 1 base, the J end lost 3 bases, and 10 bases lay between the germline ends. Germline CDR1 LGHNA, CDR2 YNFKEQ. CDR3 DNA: TGTGCCAGCAGCCAAGGGGGGCAGCTCTACGAGCAGTACTTC. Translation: CASSQGGQLYEQYF.

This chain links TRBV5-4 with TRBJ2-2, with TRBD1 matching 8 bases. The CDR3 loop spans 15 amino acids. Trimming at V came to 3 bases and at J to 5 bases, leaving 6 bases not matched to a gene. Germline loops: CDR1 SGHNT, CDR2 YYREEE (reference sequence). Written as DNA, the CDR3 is TGTGCCAGCAGCTGGACAGGGTTCGATACCGGGGAGCTGTTTTTT. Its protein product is CASSWTGFDTGELFF.

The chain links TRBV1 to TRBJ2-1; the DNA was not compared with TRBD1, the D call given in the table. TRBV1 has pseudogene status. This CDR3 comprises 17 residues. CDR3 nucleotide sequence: TGCACCAGCAGCACCCGGGACAGGAGCTTTCGGGTCAATGAGCAGTTCTTC. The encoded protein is CTSSTRDRSFRVNEQFF.

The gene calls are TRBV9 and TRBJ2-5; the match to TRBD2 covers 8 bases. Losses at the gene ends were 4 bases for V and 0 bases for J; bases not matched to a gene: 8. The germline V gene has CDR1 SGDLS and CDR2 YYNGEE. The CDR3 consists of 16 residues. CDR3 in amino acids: CASSSGGGGYQETQYF. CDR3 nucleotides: TGTGCCAGCAGCTCCGGGGGGGGAGGGTACCAAGAGACCCAGTACTTC.

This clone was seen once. CDR3 region: CASSLTSDTGELFF. DNA of the CDR3: TGCGCCAGCAGCCTGACTAGCGACACCGGGGAGCTGTTTTTT. The chain employs TRBV5-1 and TRBJ2-2, with 8 bases lining up with TRBD2. Germline CDR1 and CDR2: SGHRS and YFSETQ. The trim removed 4 bases at V and 3 bases at J, leaving 2 bases unmatched. This CDR3 is built from 14 residues.

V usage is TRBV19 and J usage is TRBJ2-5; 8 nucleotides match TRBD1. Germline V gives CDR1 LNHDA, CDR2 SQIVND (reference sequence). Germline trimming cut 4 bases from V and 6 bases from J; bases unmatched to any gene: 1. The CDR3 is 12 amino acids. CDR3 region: CASSTGGKTQYF. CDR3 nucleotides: TGTGCCAGTAGTACAGGGGGCAAGACCCAGTACTTC.

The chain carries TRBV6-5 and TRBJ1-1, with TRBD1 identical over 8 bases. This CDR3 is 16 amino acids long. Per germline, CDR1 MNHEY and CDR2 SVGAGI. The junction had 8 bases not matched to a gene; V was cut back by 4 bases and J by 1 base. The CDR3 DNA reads TGTGCCAGCAGTTCTACTCGGACAGGGAAGAACACTGAAGCTTTCTTT. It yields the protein CASSSTRTGKNTEAFF.

In nucleotides, the CDR3 is TGCGCCAGCAGCTTGGCCTTTGACAGAGAAGCTTTCTTT. It yields the protein CASSLAFDREAFF. The chain uses TRBV5-1 and TRBJ1-1; a weak D match, TRBD1 (5 bases). Looked up from germline, CDR1 is SGHRS and CDR2 is YFSETQ. The CDR3 loop spans 13 amino acids. The V gene lost 0 bases and the J gene lost 8 bases, with 11 bases spanning the gap. Looking up the rest from reference TRBV5-1 and TRBJ1-1 gives the full variable domain: KAGVTQTPRYLIKTRGQQVTLSCSPISGHRSVSWYQQTPGQGLQFLFEYFSETQRNKGNFPGRFSGRQFSNSRSEMNVSTLELGDSALYLCASSLAFDREAFFGQGTRLTVV.

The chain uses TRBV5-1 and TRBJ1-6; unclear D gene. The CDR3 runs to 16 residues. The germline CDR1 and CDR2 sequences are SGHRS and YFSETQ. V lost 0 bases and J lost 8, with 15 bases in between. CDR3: CASSLAVGKPDSPLHF. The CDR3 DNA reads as TGCGCCAGCAGCTTGGCCGTGGGCAAACCCGATTCACCCCTCCACTTT.

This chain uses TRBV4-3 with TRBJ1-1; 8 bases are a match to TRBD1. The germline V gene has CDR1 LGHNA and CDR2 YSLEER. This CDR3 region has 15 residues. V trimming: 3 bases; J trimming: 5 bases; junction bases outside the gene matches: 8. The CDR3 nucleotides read TGCGCCAGCAGCCACGACACAACAGGGGGAACTGAAGCTTTCTTT. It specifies CASSHDTTGGTEAFF.

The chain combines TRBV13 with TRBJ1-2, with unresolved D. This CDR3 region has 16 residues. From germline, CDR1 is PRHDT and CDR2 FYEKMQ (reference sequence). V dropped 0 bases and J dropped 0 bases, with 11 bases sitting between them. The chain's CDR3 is CASSLGQQPSNYGYTF. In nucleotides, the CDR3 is TGTGCCAGCAGCTTAGGCCAGCAACCTTCTAACTATGGCTACACCTTC.

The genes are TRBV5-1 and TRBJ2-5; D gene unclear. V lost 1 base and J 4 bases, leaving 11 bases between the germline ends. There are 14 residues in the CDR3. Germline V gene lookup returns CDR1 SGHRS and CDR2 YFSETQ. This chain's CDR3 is CASSLQPGPETQYF. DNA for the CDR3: TGCGCCAGCAGCTTGCAGCCGGGTCCAGAGACCCAGTACTTC.

CDR3 bases: TGTGCCAGCAGTTACTCAAGGACGGATACCTACGAGCAGTACTTC. Protein product: CASSYSRTDTYEQYF. The chain uses TRBV6-5 and TRBJ2-7; no firm D call. This CDR3 region has 15 residues. With 0 bases removed from V and 2 bases from J, the gap between germline ends came to 11 bases. From germline, CDR1 is MNHEY and CDR2 SVGAGI.

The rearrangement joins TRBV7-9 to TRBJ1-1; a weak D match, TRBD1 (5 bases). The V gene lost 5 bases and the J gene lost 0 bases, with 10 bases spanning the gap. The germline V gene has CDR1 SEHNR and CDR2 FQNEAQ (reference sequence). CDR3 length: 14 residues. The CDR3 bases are TGTGCCAGCAGCCCCGCAGGGTTGAACACTGAAGCTTTCTTT. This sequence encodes CASSPAGLNTEAFF.

Written as DNA, the CDR3 is TGCGCCAGCAGCCAAGTATTGTCTCCTTTCTACGAGCAGTACTTC. Translated: CASSQVLSPFYEQYF. This rearrangement joins TRBV4-1 to TRBJ2-7, with no clear D. CDR1 and CDR2 (germline): MGHRA, YSYEKL. The CDR3 has 15 amino acids. V gave up 1 base and J gave up 3 bases, with 13 bases separating them.

This CDR3 is CASSPPGTGGPYSNQPQHF. In DNA, the CDR3 is TGTGCCAGCAGCCCACCTGGGACAGGGGGACCTTATAGCAATCAGCCCCAGCATTTT. The chain is built from TRBV28 and TRBJ1-5, with 11 bases that match TRBD1. The CDR3 loop spans 19 amino acids. Trimming took 6 bases from V and 0 from J; bases not matched to a gene: 13. In germline, CDR1 is MDHEN, CDR2 SYDVKM.

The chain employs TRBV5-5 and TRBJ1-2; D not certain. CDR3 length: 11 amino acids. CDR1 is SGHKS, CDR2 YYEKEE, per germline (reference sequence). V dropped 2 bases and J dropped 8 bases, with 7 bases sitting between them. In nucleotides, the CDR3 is TGTGCCAGCAGCTTTGGCGGCGGCTACACCTTC. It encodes CASSFGGGYTF.

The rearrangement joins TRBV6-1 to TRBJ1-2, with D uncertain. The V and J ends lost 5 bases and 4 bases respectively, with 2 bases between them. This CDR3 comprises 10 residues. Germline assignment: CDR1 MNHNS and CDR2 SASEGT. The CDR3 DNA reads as TGTGCCAGCAGTTTCTATGGCTACACCTTC. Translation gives CASSFYGYTF.